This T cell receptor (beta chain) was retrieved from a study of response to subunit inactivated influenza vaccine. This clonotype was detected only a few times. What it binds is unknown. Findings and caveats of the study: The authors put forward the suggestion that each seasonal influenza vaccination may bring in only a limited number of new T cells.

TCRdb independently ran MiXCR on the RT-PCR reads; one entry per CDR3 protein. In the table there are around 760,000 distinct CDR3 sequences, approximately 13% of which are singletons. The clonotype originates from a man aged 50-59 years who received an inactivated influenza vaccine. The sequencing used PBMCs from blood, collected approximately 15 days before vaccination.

Written as DNA, the CDR3 is TGTGCCAGCAGCTCGGAGGGAATTACAGATACGCAGTATTTT. It yields the protein CASSSEGITDTQYF. The chain carries TRBV11-1 and TRBJ2-3; the D gene is possibly TRBD2 (6 bases). The germline V and J ends were trimmed by 4 bases and 3 bases, with 11 bases remaining between them. From germline, CDR1 is SGHAT and CDR2 FQDESV (reference sequence). The CDR3 runs 14 residues. Full variable domain (outside the CDR3, taken from reference TRBV11-1 and TRBJ2-3): EAEVAQSPRYKITEKSQAVAFWCDPISGHATLYWYRQILGQGPELLVQFQDESVVDDSQLPKDRFSAERLKGVDSTLKIQPAELGDSAMYLCASSSEGITDTQYFGPGTRLTVL.